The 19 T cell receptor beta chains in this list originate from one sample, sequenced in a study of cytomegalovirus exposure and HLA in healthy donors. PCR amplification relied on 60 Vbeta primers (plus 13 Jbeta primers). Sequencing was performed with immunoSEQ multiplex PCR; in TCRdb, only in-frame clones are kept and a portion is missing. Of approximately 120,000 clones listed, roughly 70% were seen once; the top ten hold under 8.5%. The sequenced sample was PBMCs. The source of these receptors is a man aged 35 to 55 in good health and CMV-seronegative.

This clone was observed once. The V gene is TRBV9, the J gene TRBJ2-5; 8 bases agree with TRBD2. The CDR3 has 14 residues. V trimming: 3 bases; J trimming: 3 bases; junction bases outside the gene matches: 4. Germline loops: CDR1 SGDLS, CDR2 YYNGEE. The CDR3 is CASSDPGGEETQYF. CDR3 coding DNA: TGTGCCAGCAGCGACCCGGGGGGGGAAGAGACCCAGTACTTC. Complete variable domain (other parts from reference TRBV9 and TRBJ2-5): DSGVTQTPKHLITATGQRVTLRCSPRSGDLSVYWYQQSLDQGLQFLIQYYNGEERAKGNILERFSAQQFPDLHSELNLSSLELGDSALYFCASSDPGGEETQYFGPGTRLLVL.

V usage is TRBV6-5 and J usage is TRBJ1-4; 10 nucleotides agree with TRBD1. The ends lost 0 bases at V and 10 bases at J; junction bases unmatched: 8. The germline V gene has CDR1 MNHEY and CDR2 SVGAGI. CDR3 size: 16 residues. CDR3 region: CASSYSKDRGRLKLFF. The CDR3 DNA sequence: TGTGCCAGCAGTTACTCGAAGGACAGGGGGAGGCTAAAACTGTTTTTT.

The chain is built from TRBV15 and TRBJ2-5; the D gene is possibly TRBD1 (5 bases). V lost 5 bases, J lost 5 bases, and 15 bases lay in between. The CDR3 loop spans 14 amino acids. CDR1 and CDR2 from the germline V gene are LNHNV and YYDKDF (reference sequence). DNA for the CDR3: TGTGCCACCAGCGGGGTAGGGGCGGAGGAGACCCAGTACTTC. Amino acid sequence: CATSGVGAEETQYF.

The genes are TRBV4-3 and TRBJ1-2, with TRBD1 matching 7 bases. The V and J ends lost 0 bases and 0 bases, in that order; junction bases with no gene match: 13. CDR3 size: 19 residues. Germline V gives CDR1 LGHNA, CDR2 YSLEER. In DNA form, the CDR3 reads TGCGCCAGCAGCCAAGAAGAGGACCCGACAGGGAAACCTAACTATGGCTACACCTTC. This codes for CASSQEEDPTGKPNYGYTF.

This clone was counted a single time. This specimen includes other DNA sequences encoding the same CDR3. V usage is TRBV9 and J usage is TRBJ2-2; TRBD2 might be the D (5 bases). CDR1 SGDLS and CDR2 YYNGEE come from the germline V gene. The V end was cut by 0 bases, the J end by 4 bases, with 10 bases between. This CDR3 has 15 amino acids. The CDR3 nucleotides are TGTGCCAGCAGCGTAGGGCCCGGGGTCACCGGGGAGCTGTTTTTT. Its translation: CASSVGPGVTGELFF.

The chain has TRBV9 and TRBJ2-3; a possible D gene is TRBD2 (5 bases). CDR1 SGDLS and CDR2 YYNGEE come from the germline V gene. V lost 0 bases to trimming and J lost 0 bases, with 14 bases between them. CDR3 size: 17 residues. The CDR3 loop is CASSVDGGGRSTDTQYF. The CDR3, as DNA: TGTGCCAGCAGCGTAGACGGAGGTGGTAGAAGCACAGATACGCAGTATTTT.

The CDR3 sequence is CASSRQAGNYEQYF. The CDR3 DNA sequence: TGTGCCAGCAGCCGACAGGCTGGTAACTACGAGCAGTACTTC. The chain couples TRBV5-4 to TRBJ2-7; a possible D gene is TRBD1 (6 bases). The CDR3 runs to 14 residues. CDR1 and CDR2 (germline): SGHNT, YYREEE (reference sequence). Deletions cut 4 bases from V and 3 bases from J, with 14 bases between. The full variable domain, its missing parts supplied by reference TRBV5-4 and TRBJ2-7, is ETGVTQSPTHLIKTRGQQVTLRCSSQSGHNTVSWYQQALGQGPQFIFQYYREEENGRGNFPPRFSGLQFPNYSSELNVNALELDDSALYLCASSRQAGNYEQYFGPGTRLTVT.

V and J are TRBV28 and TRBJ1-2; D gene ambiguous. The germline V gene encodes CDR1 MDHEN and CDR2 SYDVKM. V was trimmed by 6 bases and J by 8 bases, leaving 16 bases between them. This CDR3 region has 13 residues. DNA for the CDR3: TGTGCCAGCAGCCCCCCGCTCGAGTTCGGCTACACCTTC. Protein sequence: CASSPPLEFGYTF.

The chain's CDR3 is CASGSGGITGELFF. The CDR3 bases are TGCGCCAGCGGTAGCGGGGGGATCACCGGGGAGCTGTTTTTT. This rearrangement joins TRBV5-1 to TRBJ2-2; 10 bases line up with TRBD2. CDR3 length: 14 residues. Germline lookup yields CDR1 SGHRS and CDR2 YFSETQ. Germline trimming cut 7 bases from V and 4 bases from J; bases unmatched to any gene: 4.

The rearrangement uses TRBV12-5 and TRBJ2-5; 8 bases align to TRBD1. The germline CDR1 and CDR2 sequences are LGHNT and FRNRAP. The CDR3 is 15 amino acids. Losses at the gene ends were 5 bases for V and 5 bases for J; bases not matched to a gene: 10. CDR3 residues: CASGDSSGGRETQYF. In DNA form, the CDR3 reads TGTGCTAGTGGTGACTCGTCAGGGGGCCGGGAGACCCAGTACTTC.

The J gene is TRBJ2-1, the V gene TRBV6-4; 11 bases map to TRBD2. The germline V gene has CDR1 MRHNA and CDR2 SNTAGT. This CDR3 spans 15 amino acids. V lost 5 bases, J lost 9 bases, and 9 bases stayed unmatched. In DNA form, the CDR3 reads TGTGCCAGCAGTCCAGGGACTAGCGGAGGGAGTGAGCAGTTCTTC. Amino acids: CASSPGTSGGSEQFF.

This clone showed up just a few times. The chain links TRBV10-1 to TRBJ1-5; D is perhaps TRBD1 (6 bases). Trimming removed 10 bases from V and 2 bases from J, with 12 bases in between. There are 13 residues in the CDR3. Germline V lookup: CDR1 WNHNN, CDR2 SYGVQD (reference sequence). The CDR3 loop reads CANLRQGNQPQHF. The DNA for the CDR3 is TGCGCCAACCTTCGACAGGGCAATCAGCCCCAGCATTTT.

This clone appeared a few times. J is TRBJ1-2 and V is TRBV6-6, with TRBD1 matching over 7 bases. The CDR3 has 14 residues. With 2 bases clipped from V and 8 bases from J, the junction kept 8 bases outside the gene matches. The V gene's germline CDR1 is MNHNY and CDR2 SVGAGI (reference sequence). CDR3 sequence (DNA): TGTGCCAGCAGTTACGACAGGGTTGTGGGGGGCTACACCTTC. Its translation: CASSYDRVVGGYTF.

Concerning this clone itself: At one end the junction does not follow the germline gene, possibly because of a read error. Here the CDR3 DNA reads TGTGCCAGCAGTGATGAGAGGTACAATGGGCAGTTCTTC. This gives the protein CASSDERYNGQFF. The rearrangement uses TRBV25-1 and TRBJ2-1; D gene uncertain. The CDR3 contains 13 residues. Per the germline V gene, CDR1 is MGHDK and CDR2 is SYGVNS.

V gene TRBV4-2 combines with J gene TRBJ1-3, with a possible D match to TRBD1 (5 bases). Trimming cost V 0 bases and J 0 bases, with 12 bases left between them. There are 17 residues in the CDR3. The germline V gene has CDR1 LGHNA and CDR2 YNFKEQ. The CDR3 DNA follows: TGTGCCAGCAGCCAAGATCACAGGTCCGCCTCTGGAAACACCATATATTTT. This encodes CASSQDHRSASGNTIYF.

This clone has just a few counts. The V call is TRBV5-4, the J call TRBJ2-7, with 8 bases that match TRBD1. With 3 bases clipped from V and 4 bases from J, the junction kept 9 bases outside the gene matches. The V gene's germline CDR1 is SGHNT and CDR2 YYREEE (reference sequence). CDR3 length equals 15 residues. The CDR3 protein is CASSSNGQGRYEQYF. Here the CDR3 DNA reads TGTGCCAGCAGCTCGAACGGACAGGGCAGGTACGAGCAGTACTTC.

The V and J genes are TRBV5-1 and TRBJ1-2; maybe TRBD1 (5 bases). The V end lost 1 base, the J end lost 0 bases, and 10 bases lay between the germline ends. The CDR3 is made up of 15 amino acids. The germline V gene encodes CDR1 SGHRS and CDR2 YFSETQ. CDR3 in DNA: TGCGCCAGCAGCTTGACGGTAGGGGCTAACTATGGCTACACCTTC. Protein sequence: CASSLTVGANYGYTF.

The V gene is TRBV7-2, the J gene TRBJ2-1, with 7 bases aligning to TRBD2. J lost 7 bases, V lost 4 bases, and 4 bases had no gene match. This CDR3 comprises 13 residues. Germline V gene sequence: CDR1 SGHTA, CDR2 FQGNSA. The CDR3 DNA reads TGTGCCAGCAGCTGGGACTATACGAATGAGCAGTTCTTC. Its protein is CASSWDYTNEQFF.

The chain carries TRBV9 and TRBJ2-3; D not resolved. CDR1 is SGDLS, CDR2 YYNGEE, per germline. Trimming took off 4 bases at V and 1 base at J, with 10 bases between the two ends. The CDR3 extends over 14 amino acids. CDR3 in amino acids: CASSLQFGTDTQYF. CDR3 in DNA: TGTGCCAGCAGCCTACAGTTCGGCACAGATACGCAGTATTTT.